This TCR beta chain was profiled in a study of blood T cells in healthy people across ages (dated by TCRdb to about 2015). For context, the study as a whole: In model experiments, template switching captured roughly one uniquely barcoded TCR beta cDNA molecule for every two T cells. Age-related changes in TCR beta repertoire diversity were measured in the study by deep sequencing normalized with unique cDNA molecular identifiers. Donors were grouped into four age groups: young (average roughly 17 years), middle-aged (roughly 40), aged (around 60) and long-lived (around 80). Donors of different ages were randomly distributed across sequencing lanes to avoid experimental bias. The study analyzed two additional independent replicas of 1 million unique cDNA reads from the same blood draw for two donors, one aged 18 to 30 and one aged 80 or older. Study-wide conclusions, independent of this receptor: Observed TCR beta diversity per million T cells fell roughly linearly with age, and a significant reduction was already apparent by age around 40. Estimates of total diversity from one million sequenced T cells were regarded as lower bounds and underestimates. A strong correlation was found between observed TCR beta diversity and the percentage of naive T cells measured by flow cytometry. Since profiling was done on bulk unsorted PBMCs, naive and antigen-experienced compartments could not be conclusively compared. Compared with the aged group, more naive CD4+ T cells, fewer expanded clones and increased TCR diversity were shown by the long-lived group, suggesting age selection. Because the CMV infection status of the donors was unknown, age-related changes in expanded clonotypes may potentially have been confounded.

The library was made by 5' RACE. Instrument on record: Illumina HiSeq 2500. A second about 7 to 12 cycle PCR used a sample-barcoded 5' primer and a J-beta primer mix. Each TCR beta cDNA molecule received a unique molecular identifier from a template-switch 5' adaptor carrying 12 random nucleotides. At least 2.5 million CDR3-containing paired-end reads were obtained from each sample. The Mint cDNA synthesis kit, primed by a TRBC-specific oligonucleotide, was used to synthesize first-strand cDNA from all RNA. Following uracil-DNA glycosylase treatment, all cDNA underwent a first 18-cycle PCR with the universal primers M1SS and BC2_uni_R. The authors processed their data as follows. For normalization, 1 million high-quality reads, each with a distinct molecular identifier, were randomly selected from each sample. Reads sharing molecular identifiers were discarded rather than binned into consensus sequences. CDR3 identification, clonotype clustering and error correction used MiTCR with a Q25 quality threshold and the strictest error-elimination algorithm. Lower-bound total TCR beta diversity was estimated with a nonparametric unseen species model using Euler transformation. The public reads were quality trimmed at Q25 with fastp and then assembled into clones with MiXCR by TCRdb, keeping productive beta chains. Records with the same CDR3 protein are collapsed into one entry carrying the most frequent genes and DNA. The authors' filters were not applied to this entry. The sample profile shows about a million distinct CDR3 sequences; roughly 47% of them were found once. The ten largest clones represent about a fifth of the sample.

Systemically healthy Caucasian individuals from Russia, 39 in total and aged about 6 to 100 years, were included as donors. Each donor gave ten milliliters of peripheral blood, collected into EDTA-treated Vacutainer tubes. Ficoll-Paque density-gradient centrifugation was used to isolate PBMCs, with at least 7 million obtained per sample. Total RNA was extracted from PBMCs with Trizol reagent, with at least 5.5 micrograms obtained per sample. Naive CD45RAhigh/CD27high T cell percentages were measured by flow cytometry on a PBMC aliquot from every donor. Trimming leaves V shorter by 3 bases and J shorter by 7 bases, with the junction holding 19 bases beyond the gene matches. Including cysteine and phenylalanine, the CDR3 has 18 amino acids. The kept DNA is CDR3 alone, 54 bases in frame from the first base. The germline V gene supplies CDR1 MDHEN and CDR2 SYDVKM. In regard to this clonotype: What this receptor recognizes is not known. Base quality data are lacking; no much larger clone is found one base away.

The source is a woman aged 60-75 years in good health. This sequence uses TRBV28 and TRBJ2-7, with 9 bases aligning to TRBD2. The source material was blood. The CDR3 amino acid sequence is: CASSFRTSVETGGNEQYF. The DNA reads TGTGCCAGCAGTTTCCGGACTAGCGTTGAAACGGGAGGCAATGAGCAGTACTTC.